This passage covers 20 T cell receptor beta chains from one sample sequenced in a study of blood T cell repertoires in COVID-19. Assay: immunoSEQ multiplex PCR; the TCRdb copy retains only in-frame clones and omits some. The sample yields 75,000 to 90,000 clones, around nine tenths seen once. Specimen: peripheral blood. The source is a man aged 45-65 years with active or convalescent COVID-19.

This chain links TRBV7-2 with TRBJ2-5; 9 positions match TRBD2. The CDR3 is made up of 15 amino acids. Looked up from germline, CDR1 is SGHTA and CDR2 is FQGNSA. Losses at the gene ends were 5 bases for V and 7 bases for J; bases not matched to a gene: 11. In DNA, the CDR3 is TGTGCCAGCAGCACCCAGACTAGCGGTTTGGGGACCCAGTACTTC. Translating gives CASSTQTSGLGTQYF.

V is TRBV2 and J is TRBJ2-7, with D uncertain. Germline V gene data show CDR1 as SNHLY and CDR2 as FYNNEI. The CDR3 loop spans 13 amino acids. V shed 6 bases and J shed 7 bases, with 16 bases lying between them. The CDR3 loop is CASRGGREREQYF. The CDR3 coding sequence is TGTGCCAGCAGAGGCGGCCGCGAGAGAGAGCAGTACTTC.

This chain joins TRBV7-8 and TRBJ2-1; TRBD2 agrees at 13 bases. The trim removed 5 bases at V and 4 bases at J, leaving 14 bases unmatched. CDR1 is SGHVS, CDR2 FQNEAQ, per germline. CDR3 length equals 19 residues. The CDR3 protein is CASSLPKGTSGGAYNEQFF. The CDR3 DNA reads as TGTGCCAGCAGCCTCCCCAAAGGTACTAGCGGGGGGGCATACAATGAGCAGTTCTTC.

The chain links TRBV2 to TRBJ2-3; 10 bases agree with TRBD1. V trimming: 10 bases; J trimming: 2 bases; junction bases outside the gene matches: 6. Germline lookup yields CDR1 SNHLY and CDR2 FYNNEI. This CDR3 has 14 amino acids. The CDR3 loop reads CATRTGGNTDTQYF. CDR3 bases: TGTGCCACCAGGACAGGGGGAAACACAGATACGCAGTATTTT.

V and J are TRBV10-3 and TRBJ1-3; unclear D gene. The CDR3 loop spans 15 amino acids. Germline values: CDR1 ENHRY, CDR2 SYGVKD. Trimming cost V 3 bases and J 0 bases, with 9 bases left between them. The CDR3 spells CAISDHSSSGNTIYF. DNA of the CDR3: TGTGCCATCAGTGACCACAGTAGCTCTGGAAACACCATATATTTT.

This rearrangement joins TRBV29-1 to TRBJ1-1, with D tentatively TRBD1 (6 bases). Germline-derived CDR1 and CDR2 are SQVTM and ANQGSEA. The CDR3 is 13 residues long. V dropped 5 bases and J dropped 1 base, with 11 bases sitting between them. The CDR3 DNA is TGCAGCGTTTCCGGGACAACGAACACTGAAGCTTTCTTT. Encoded protein: CSVSGTTNTEAFF.

V is TRBV9 and J is TRBJ1-1; D is unresolved. The CDR3 sequence is 13 residues long. Germline CDR1 SGDLS, CDR2 YYNGEE. Trimming stripped 0 bases from V and 4 bases from J, with 7 bases between. In DNA form, the CDR3 reads TGTGCCAGCAGCGTAGCGGGTCGCACTGAAGCTTTCTTT. Encoded protein: CASSVAGRTEAFF.

This clone has just one count. The chain links TRBV6-6 to TRBJ2-7; 8 positions agree with TRBD2. The V gene's germline CDR1 is MNHNY and CDR2 SVGAGI (reference sequence). The CDR3 is 14 residues long. V lost 2 bases and J lost 2; bases outside the gene matches: 2. For the CDR3, the DNA is TGTGCCAGCAGTTACCGGGGGGGGGCCTACGAGCAGTACTTC. Translating gives CASSYRGGAYEQYF.

This clone has just one count. The chain couples TRBV30 to TRBJ1-6; D remains ambiguous. The germline V and J ends were trimmed by 5 bases and 5 bases, with 7 bases remaining between them. Germline CDR1 reads GTSNPN; CDR2 reads SVGIG (reference sequence). The CDR3 totals 12 residues. CDR3 bases: TGTGCCTGGCGACTTAATAATTCACCCCTCCACTTT. Translated: CAWRLNNSPLHF.

This chain uses TRBV4-3 with TRBJ1-3, with a tentative D call TRBD1 (5 bases). This CDR3 spans 17 amino acids. The germline gives CDR1 LGHNA, CDR2 YSLEER. Trimming cost V 0 bases and J 0 bases, with 12 bases left between them. The CDR3 loop is CASSQDLGGSSGNTIYF. The DNA of the CDR3 is TGCGCCAGCAGCCAAGATCTGGGGGGTAGCTCTGGAAACACCATATATTTT.

As DNA, the CDR3 is TGTGCCAGCAGTGATGTGAGGACTAGCGGGGTGGAGGGAGAGACCCAGTACTTC. Its translation: CASSDVRTSGVEGETQYF. This chain uses TRBV27 with TRBJ2-5; 12 nucleotides align to TRBD2. Germline values: CDR1 MNHEY, CDR2 SMNVEV (reference sequence). Trimming at V came to 5 bases and at J to 4 bases, leaving 14 bases not matched to a gene. The CDR3 totals 18 residues.

The CDR3 here is CASPIGAQPQHF. As DNA, the CDR3 is TGCGCCAGCCCGATTGGGGCTCAGCCCCAGCATTTT. This chain uses TRBV10-1 with TRBJ1-5, with D possibly TRBD1 on 5 matching bases. CDR1 and CDR2 (germline): WNHNN, SYGVQD (reference sequence). The CDR3 extends over 12 amino acids. Trimming took off 8 bases at V and 6 bases at J, with 11 bases between the two ends.

The CDR3 region has the DNA TGTGCCAGTAGTACGGGACAGGGGGGGGACAATCAGCCCCAGCATTTT. Translated, it gives CASSTGQGGDNQPQHF. The genes are TRBV19 and TRBJ1-5, with 11 bases lining up with TRBD1. Losses at the gene ends were 4 bases for V and 3 bases for J; bases not matched to a gene: 5. In germline, CDR1 is LNHDA, CDR2 SQIVND (reference sequence). The CDR3 runs 16 residues.

The chain couples TRBV12-3 or TRBV12-4 to TRBJ1-2; 7 bases align to TRBD1. The CDR3 has 13 amino acids. With 5 bases clipped from V and 6 bases from J, the junction kept 6 bases outside the gene matches. CDR3 sequence (DNA): TGTGCCAGCAGTATGTCCGGGACAGATGGCTACACCTTC. Protein product: CASSMSGTDGYTF.

This sequence joins TRBV2 and TRBJ2-5, with 12 positions matching TRBD1. J gave up 5 bases and V 5 bases, and 6 bases lay outside the gene matches. The CDR3 runs 15 residues. Per the germline V gene, CDR1 is SNHLY and CDR2 is FYNNEI. This CDR3 reads CASSQGGQGAETQYF. CDR3 bases: TGTGCCAGCAGTCAGGGGGGACAGGGGGCCGAGACCCAGTACTTC.

The chain has TRBV12-3 or TRBV12-4 and TRBJ2-5; TRBD1 might be the D (5 bases). The CDR3 is made up of 12 amino acids. The germline V and J ends were trimmed by 2 bases and 6 bases, with 7 bases remaining between them. The CDR3 loop is CASSLKGQTQYF. The CDR3 bases are TGTGCCAGCAGTTTAAAGGGGCAGACCCAGTACTTC.

This clone was found once. This sequence joins TRBV3-1 (or the pseudogene TRBV3-2) and TRBJ2-2; 7 nucleotides line up with TRBD1. Germline CDR1 is LGHDT and CDR2 is YNNKEL (reference sequence). This CDR3 spans 13 amino acids. J was trimmed by 1 base and V by 9 bases; bases with no gene match: 2. Here the CDR3 DNA reads TGTGCCAGTTGGGACAGGAACACCGGGGAGCTGTTTTTT. Translation gives CASWDRNTGELFF.

A remark on this clone: A junction boundary mismatches the germline segment, possibly from a read error. The chain joins TRBV19 to TRBJ2-7, with 10 bases identical to TRBD2. Germline V lookup: CDR1 LNHDA, CDR2 SQIVND (reference sequence). The CDR3 loop spans 15 amino acids. The CDR3 is CASSTLGSGGYGQYF. In DNA, the CDR3 is TGTGCCAGTAGCACCCTGGGTAGCGGGGGGTACGGGCAGTACTTC.

The chain joins TRBV13 to TRBJ1-3; perhaps TRBD1 as D (5 bases). Germline lookup yields CDR1 PRHDT and CDR2 FYEKMQ (reference sequence). There are 15 residues in the CDR3. Trimming pared 5 bases from V and 4 bases from J, leaving 15 bases between. The CDR3 here is CASSRDRGGGNTIYF. The CDR3 coding sequence is TGTGCCAGCAGCCGTGACAGAGGAGGGGGAAACACCATATATTTT.

J is TRBJ2-3 and V is TRBV10-3; no definite D call. Germline V gene lookup returns CDR1 ENHRY and CDR2 SYGVKD. The CDR3 loop spans 12 amino acids. The V gene lost 4 bases and the J gene lost 4 bases, with 6 bases spanning the gap. In DNA, the CDR3 is TGTGCCATCAGTGTCGAGGCAGATACGCAGTATTTT. Its protein product is CAISVEADTQYF.